This T cell receptor (beta chain) originates from a study of a mutant IDH1 vaccine in newly diagnosed glioma (dated by TCRdb to the early 2020s). For context, the study as a whole: Vaccination was initiated 4-6 weeks after radiotherapy alone, or concurrently with temozolomide cycles in the chemotherapy-containing groups. The roughly 35 treated patients were roughly 62% male and roughly 38% female, with a mean age of around 40 years. Before enrollment, patients had received standard therapy of radiotherapy alone, temozolomide alone, or radiochemotherapy with temozolomide; most received the combination. Six visits were used for peripheral blood collection: V03 (baseline), V05, V07, V10, V12 and V13. Longitudinal TCRB deep sequencing was performed for roughly 27 treated patients wherever samples were available for exploratory analyses. Visit V12 was the week-35 safety follow-up and visit V13 was the week-47 end of study.

In light of the paper, this sample's time point label describes: week 47, end of study. Each vaccine dose, consisting of 300 ug of a 20-mer mutant IDH1 peptide in Montanide, was administered subcutaneously with topical imiquimod. Across visits V03 through V10, patients got a total of eight vaccinations, given in weeks 1, 3, 5, 7, 11, 15, 19 and 23. Donors had newly diagnosed WHO grade 3 or 4 IDH1-mutant astrocytomas with loss of nuclear ATRX. The samples were drawn from NOA16, a multicentre, single-arm, open-label phase I trial in Germany that tested a mutant IDH1 peptide vaccine in humans for the first time. Genomic DNA for TCRB sequencing was isolated from EDTA blood with the DNeasy Blood and Tissue Kit. A note on this clone: The specificity of this receptor is unknown. No clone much larger than this one lies a single base away; base qualities are absent.

CDR1 and CDR2, per the germline V gene (reference sequence), are MNHEY and SMNVEV. From cysteine to phenylalanine, the CDR3 is 14 amino acids long. Only the CDR3 region is kept as DNA, spanning 42 bases read in frame from base 1. For this chain, trimming is 4 bases at the V end and 6 bases at the J end, and the number of junction bases without a gene match is 3. Libraries were made using the immunoSEQ multiplex PCR assay. Following the manufacturer's protocol, the hsTCRB Kit was used to amplify rearranged TCR beta chain sequences. An Illumina MiSeq was used to sequence the TCRB libraries. As for the original processing: Demultiplexing, trimming and gene mapping were performed with the kit vendor's proprietary platform. In TCRdb, the immuneACCESS table is reduced to in-frame sequences with V and J assigned. These tables do not hold every clone; where another copy was compared, an unresolved V gene accounts for under half, and the others remain unexplained. V and J calls and clone size follow that table, whereas D and trimming were derived from the DNA. A total of 10,000 to 15,000 clones appear in this sample, 70% to 80% of them only once. Together, the top ten hold roughly 4% of the sample.

Results and caveats for the whole study, not just this receptor: Vaccine-induced immune responses across multiple MHC alleles were detected in approximately 94% of patients. No apparent relationship was observed between pseudoprogression and alterations in the top peripheral T cell clonotypes detected by TCRB sequencing. It was noted by the authors that analyses of patient blood samples could not be reproduced owing to sample limitations. PBMC samples for TCRB deep sequencing were selected based on availability.

The sequence derives from a woman in her thirties or forties with glioma. The starting material was PBMCs, obtained from a glioma patient whose treatment included an IDH1 peptide vaccine. This chain joins TRBV27 to TRBJ1-4; 9 bases in the middle match TRBD1. In nucleotide form, the sequence is TGTGCCAGCAGTTCCGGGACAGGGTATGAAAAACTGTTTTTT. It translates to CASSSGTGYEKLFF.